The clone carrying this T cell receptor (beta chain) has more than one count but fewer than ten. What it binds is unknown. The record originates from a study of response to subunit inactivated influenza vaccine. Study-wide points: A suggestion made by the authors is that each seasonal influenza vaccination recruits few new T cells.

TCRdb ran MiXCR on the RT-PCR reads and lists one entry per CDR3 protein. The sample lists fewer than 650,000 distinct CDR3 sequences; over 10% were seen once. The ends were cut back, 4 bases at V and 6 bases at J, with 20 bases in the middle. This CDR3 has 16 residues. Germline lookup yields CDR1 SGHDT and CDR2 YYEEEE. This specimen was PBMCs from blood, taken about 6 weeks after vaccination. V gene TRBV5-6 combines with J gene TRBJ2-4, with D perhaps matching TRBD2 (6 bases). The receptor was isolated from a man in his forties or fifties who received an inactivated influenza vaccine. This CDR3 reads CASSPRLAYGRNIQYF. CDR3 DNA sequence: TGTGCCAGCAGCCCCCGGCTAGCGTACGGGAGAAACATTCAGTACTTC.